The 3 T cell receptor beta chains given below trace back to one sample, sequenced in a study of PD-L1 blockade in urothelial cancer. Here immunoSEQ multiplex PCR was the method, and the copy in TCRdb shows in-frame clones only, minus some. The table shows approximately 50,000 clones, with approximately 90% occurring only once. This specimen was PBMCs, taken around atezolizumab (anti-PD-L1) treatment. Receptors were obtained from a man aged 55 to 70 with urothelial cancer.

V is TRBV19 and J is TRBJ2-1; 8 bases are a match to TRBD2. V shed 3 bases, J shed 0 bases, and the junction held 7 bases outside the gene matches. The germline V gene encodes CDR1 LNHDA and CDR2 SQIVND (reference sequence). The CDR3 loop spans 17 amino acids. The CDR3 DNA follows: TGTGCCAGTAGTATGATGGTCGGGACTAGCTCCTACAATGAGCAGTTCTTC. Amino acid sequence: CASSMMVGTSSYNEQFF.

The chain links TRBV4-3 to TRBJ2-1; D possibly corresponds to TRBD2 (6 bases). The length of the CDR3 is 16 residues. V was clipped by 0 bases and J by 5 bases, with 14 bases between them. Germline V gene sequence: CDR1 LGHNA, CDR2 YSLEER. CDR3 in amino acids: CASSQELRAGNNEQFF. Written as DNA, the CDR3 is TGCGCCAGCAGCCAAGAGTTACGAGCGGGCAACAATGAGCAGTTCTTC.

This clone appeared once. The genes are TRBV7-2 and TRBJ2-5, with 8 bases aligning to TRBD2. Germline values: CDR1 SGHTA, CDR2 FQGNSA. The CDR3 runs to 16 residues. V shed 2 bases, J shed 4 bases, and the junction held 9 bases outside the gene matches. The CDR3 loop reads CASSLYGGAVGETQYF. CDR3 bases: TGTGCCAGCAGCTTATACGGGGGGGCAGTAGGAGAGACCCAGTACTTC.